This entry lists 21 T cell receptor beta chains sequenced from one sample in a study of T cell responses to AZD1222 COVID-19 vaccine. The assay was immunoSEQ multiplex PCR, and TCRdb's table has in-frame clones only and misses some. The sample has 73,000 or so clones, approximately 85% seen once. Sequencing was performed on peripheral blood, taken on day 0 of AZD1222 vaccination. These TCRs come from an adult in good health.

By frequency in the sample, this clone is medium-sized (0.01 to 0.1%). The J gene is TRBJ2-6, the V gene TRBV7-6; 7 bases fit TRBD1. The CDR3 length is 19 residues. CDR1 SGHVS and CDR2 FNYEAQ come from the germline V gene. V lost 2 bases to trimming and J lost 0 bases; unmatched junction nucleotides: 10. The CDR3 spells CASSLFSGQVNSGANVLTF. The CDR3, as DNA: TGTGCCAGCAGCTTATTCTCCGGACAGGTTAACTCTGGGGCCAACGTCCTGACTTTC.

The chain recombines TRBV7-9 with TRBJ1-6; a weak D match, TRBD1 (5 bases). This CDR3 comprises 16 residues. Germline-derived CDR1 and CDR2 are SEHNR and FQNEAQ (reference sequence). Trimming cost V 1 base and J 10 bases, with 17 bases left between them. CDR3 loop: CASSLGELARGSPLHF. In DNA, the CDR3 is TGTGCCAGCAGCTTAGGAGAGTTAGCACGGGGGTCACCCCTCCACTTT.

The rearrangement joins TRBV25-1 to TRBJ1-2; TRBD1 matches at 8 bases. The J segment lost 4 bases and the V segment lost 6 bases, leaving 7 bases of the junction unmatched. The CDR3 covers 14 residues. Germline V gene lookup returns CDR1 MGHDK and CDR2 SYGVNS. This chain's CDR3 is CASSGQGRFYGYTF. CDR3 sequence (DNA): TGTGCCAGCAGCGGACAGGGAAGATTCTATGGCTACACCTTC.

V usage is TRBV3-1 (or the pseudogene TRBV3-2) and J usage is TRBJ2-5, with 14 bases that match TRBD2. Unmatched junction bases numbered 5, after V lost 5 bases and J lost 0 bases. CDR1 is LGHDT, CDR2 YNNKEL, per germline (reference sequence). This CDR3 has 17 amino acids. The CDR3 spells CASSLLGLAGDQETQYF. The DNA of the CDR3 is TGTGCCAGCAGCTTGCTGGGACTAGCGGGGGACCAAGAGACCCAGTACTTC.

This chain uses TRBV10-1 with TRBJ2-5; 8 bases match TRBD2. Germline CDR1 WNHNN, CDR2 SYGVQD (reference sequence). Trimming cost V 10 bases and J 1 base; bases outside gene matches: 14. This CDR3 comprises 16 residues. This CDR3 reads CAMVGRAGGVQETQYF. CDR3 sequence (DNA): TGCGCCATGGTTGGAAGGGCGGGGGGAGTCCAAGAGACCCAGTACTTC.

The chain recombines TRBV19 with TRBJ1-1, with TRBD1 as a possible D gene (6 bases). Trimming took 3 bases from V and 0 from J, leaving 11 bases between them. Germline CDR1 is LNHDA and CDR2 is SQIVND (reference sequence). This CDR3 contains 15 residues. The CDR3 loop reads CASSMGAALNTEAFF. The CDR3 nucleotides are TGTGCCAGTAGTATGGGGGCGGCCCTGAACACTGAAGCTTTCTTT.

The V and J genes are TRBV3-1 (or the pseudogene TRBV3-2) and TRBJ2-7, with a tentative D call TRBD1 (5 bases). V gave up 1 base and J gave up 1 base, with 11 bases separating them. The CDR3 extends over 15 amino acids. Looked up from germline, CDR1 is LGHDT and CDR2 is YNNKEL (reference sequence). Here the CDR3 reads CASSQAQGRSYEQYF. The CDR3 nucleotides are TGTGCCAGCAGCCAAGCTCAGGGAAGGTCCTACGAGCAGTACTTC.

The rearrangement joins TRBV2 to TRBJ1-5; possible D gene TRBD1, 5 bases. V lost 5 bases to trimming and J lost 2 bases, with 7 bases between them. The CDR3 is 13 residues long. Germline V lookup: CDR1 SNHLY, CDR2 FYNNEI. The CDR3 DNA reads as TGTGCCAGCAGTCCGACAGGCAATCAGCCCCAGCATTTT. Translation gives CASSPTGNQPQHF.

This sequence joins TRBV5-1 and TRBJ2-3; TRBD1 is a possible D gene (6 bases). The length of the CDR3 is 14 residues. V shed 4 bases and J shed 3 bases, with 12 bases lying between them. From germline, CDR1 is SGHRS and CDR2 YFSETQ. CDR3 in DNA: TGCGCCAGCAGCACTCCACAGGGAACAGATACGCAGTATTTT. Its protein is CASSTPQGTDTQYF.

The chain joins TRBV2 to TRBJ1-4, with D unclear. CDR3 length equals 13 residues. Trimming shortened V by 7 bases and J by 0 bases, and 6 bases separated the two germline ends. Germline CDR1 and CDR2: SNHLY and FYNNEI. DNA for the CDR3: TGTGCCAGCAAGCTGACAACTAATGAAAAACTGTTTTTT. It is translated as CASKLTTNEKLFF.

The V and J genes are TRBV19 and TRBJ1-6, with 7 bases identical to TRBD1. V was pared by 3 bases and J by 10 bases, with 6 bases of the junction left unmatched. This CDR3 is 14 amino acids long. CDR1 is LNHDA, CDR2 SQIVND, per germline (reference sequence). The CDR3 DNA reads as TGTGCCAGTAGTATGGACAGGCAAAGGTCACCCCTCCACTTT. It specifies CASSMDRQRSPLHF.

As for this clone: Other DNA sequences in this specimen translate into the identical CDR3. The J gene is TRBJ1-1, the V gene TRBV6-4, with D unresolved. Trimming removed 0 bases from V and 1 base from J, with 3 bases in between. The CDR3 length is 13 residues. Germline loops: CDR1 MRHNA, CDR2 SNTAGT. This CDR3 is CASSDSQNTEAFF. Written as DNA, the CDR3 is TGTGCCAGCAGTGACTCACAGAACACTGAAGCTTTCTTT.

V gene TRBV5-4 combines with J gene TRBJ2-7; 7 nucleotides line up with TRBD1. V lost 4 bases to trimming and J lost 0 bases; unmatched junction nucleotides: 7. There are 15 residues in the CDR3. Per germline, CDR1 SGHNT and CDR2 YYREEE (reference sequence). CDR3 residues: CASSRDSQSSYEQYF. DNA for the CDR3: TGTGCCAGCAGCCGGGACAGTCAGAGCTCCTACGAGCAGTACTTC.

This chain uses TRBV10-3 with TRBJ2-2; TRBD2 aligns across 11 bases. Germline lookup yields CDR1 ENHRY and CDR2 SYGVKD. CDR3 length: 17 amino acids. Trimming at V came to 3 bases and at J to 0 bases, leaving 3 bases not matched to a gene. The CDR3, as DNA: TGTGCCATCAGTGAACTAGCGGGGGTTTCGAACACCGGGGAGCTGTTTTTT. Translating gives CAISELAGVSNTGELFF.

The J gene is TRBJ1-3, the V gene TRBV30; 10 positions match TRBD1. After removal of 5 bases from V and 3 bases from J, the junction contained 10 bases not matched to a gene. CDR3 size: 16 residues. The germline V gene encodes CDR1 GTSNPN and CDR2 SVGIG (reference sequence). The CDR3 sequence: CAWALATGGFGNTIYF. CDR3 DNA: TGTGCCTGGGCGTTGGCGACAGGGGGCTTTGGAAACACCATATATTTT. Variable domain in full (rest from reference TRBV30 and TRBJ1-3): SQTIHQWPATLVQPVGSPLSLECTVEGTSNPNLYWYRQAAGRGLQLLFYSVGIGQISSEVPQNLSASRPQDRQFILSSKKLLLSDSGFYLCAWALATGGFGNTIYFGEGSWLTVV.

In its sample, this clone was seen once. The chain uses TRBV3-1 (or the pseudogene TRBV3-2) and TRBJ1-1; TRBD1 matches 8 bases. The CDR3 runs 19 residues. Germline V gene data show CDR1 as LGHDT and CDR2 as YNNKEL (reference sequence). With V trimmed by 1 base and J by 4 bases, 17 bases remained unmatched. CDR3 sequence reads: CASSQARGDRGLVSTEAFF. Here the CDR3 DNA reads TGTGCCAGCAGCCAAGCGCGAGGAGACAGGGGACTCGTGAGCACTGAAGCTTTCTTT.

This rearrangement joins TRBV7-8 to TRBJ1-2, with D uncertain. Germline lookup yields CDR1 SGHVS and CDR2 FQNEAQ. V shed 7 bases and J shed 7 bases, with 22 bases lying between them. The CDR3 length is 15 residues. CDR3 DNA sequence: TGTGCCAGCACCGAAGGCTCCCGATTAAAGGCTGGCTACACCTTC. Translated: CASTEGSRLKAGYTF.

This chain connects TRBV7-9 to TRBJ2-3; the D is unclear. This CDR3 is 12 amino acids long. V was trimmed by 5 bases and J by 3 bases, leaving 6 bases between them. Germline assignment: CDR1 SEHNR and CDR2 FQNEAQ (reference sequence). Here the CDR3 DNA reads TGTGCCAGCAGCCTTCGTACAGATACGCAGTATTTT. It translates to CASSLRTDTQYF.

The chain is built from TRBV5-1 and TRBJ2-1; D assignment may be TRBD1 or TRBD2 (5 bases each). V was clipped by 2 bases and J by 3 bases, with 9 bases between them. CDR1 SGHRS and CDR2 YFSETQ come from the germline V gene. CDR3 length: 14 amino acids. The CDR3 spells CASSFGTNYNEQFF. The CDR3, as DNA: TGCGCCAGCAGCTTCGGGACGAACTACAATGAGCAGTTCTTC.

The chain employs TRBV4-1 and TRBJ2-2, with D maybe TRBD2 (6 bases). The germline V gene has CDR1 MGHRA and CDR2 YSYEKL. This CDR3 is built from 17 residues. V was clipped by 0 bases and J by 0 bases, with 11 bases between them. The CDR3: CASSQEGTASNTGELFF. The CDR3 DNA reads TGCGCCAGCAGCCAAGAGGGGACTGCATCGAACACCGGGGAGCTGTTTTTT.

The V and J genes are TRBV7-2 and TRBJ1-2; TRBD1 is a possible D gene (6 bases). This CDR3 region has 14 residues. Germline V gene sequence: CDR1 SGHTA, CDR2 FQGNSA. V shed 11 bases and J shed 3 bases, with 19 bases lying between them. The CDR3 coding sequence is TGTGCCGTAGGGGAGGGGAAGGGGGACTATGGCTACACCTTC. Its translation: CAVGEGKGDYGYTF.